This T cell receptor beta chain originates from a study of cytomegalovirus exposure and HLA in healthy donors (dated 2017 in TCRdb). Notes on the research overall: According to a later analysis, the 120 or so validation repertoires were produced on the same platform as the 700 or so repertoires of the first cohort. The study aimed to test whether cataloging public T cell receptors could reveal signatures of past pathogen exposure. Along with the roughly 700-subject first cohort, a separate validation cohort of over a hundred different subjects was used. To predict cytomegalovirus infection status, the study brought together high-throughput TCR immunosequencing, statistical association of individual TCRs with disease status, and machine learning. Broader findings and caveats from the paper: According to the authors, the approach could potentially be generalized to other disease states and immunological phenotypes. In the study, approximately 160 TCR beta chains were listed as associated with cytomegalovirus. Subsequent analysis determined that TCRs grouped into clusters in the first cohort also showed a tendency toward co-occurrence across the approximately 120 validation repertoires, and roughly 94% of cluster scores exceeded 0. The classifier was reported to diagnose cytomegalovirus status with high specificity and sensitivity in both the original and validation cohorts. All 120 or so repertoires were used to score co-occurrence in the validation cohort in a later analysis, because that analysis had no HLA typing for the cohort. Most TCR sequences were observed very rarely across donors, whereas some public TCRs were present in many individuals. Three of the identified cytomegalovirus-associated TCR beta chains were confirmed in vitro to be specific for cytomegalovirus antigens.

Receptor amplification or capture employed the immunoSEQ multiplex PCR assay. The authors' pipeline ran thus. To diagnose cytomegalovirus status from the catalog of TCR beta chain sequences, a statistical classification framework was built. TCRdb mirrors the immuneACCESS table, restricted to in-frame sequences. Some clones are absent from its copies; in checked studies, under half trace to an unresolved V gene, and the reason for the others is unknown. V and J calls and clone size are those listed in that table; D and trimming were worked out from the DNA. Counted in this sample were around 150,000 clones; roughly 96% of them appeared once. The ten biggest clones cover approximately 0.97% of the sample. The donors were included in the validation cohort of 120 subjects, a group kept apart from the approximately 690-subject first cohort. This clone has a handful of counts. Its specific antigen is unknown. No clone much larger than this one lies a single base away; base qualities are absent.

CDR1 and CDR2 (SEHNR, FQNEAQ) derive from the germline V gene (reference sequence). Including cysteine and phenylalanine, the CDR3 has 13 amino acids. Just CDR3 DNA is preserved here, 39 bases in frame from base 1. For this chain, trimming is 6 bases at the V end and 4 bases at the J end, and the number of junction bases without a gene match is 5. Material for sequencing was PBMCs. The sequence joins TRBV7-9 to TRBJ1-2, and 7 junctional nucleotides match TRBD1. The receptor was isolated from a woman under 30 in good health and CMV-seronegative. CDR3 region: CASSLQGSYGYTF. The DNA reads as follows: TGTGCCAGCAGTCTACAGGGGTCCTATGGCTACACCTTC.